The 18 T cell receptor beta chains below all came from one sample that was sequenced in a study of cytomegalovirus exposure and HLA in healthy donors. The assay was immunoSEQ multiplex PCR, and TCRdb's table has in-frame clones only and misses some. The sample holds 90,000 to 110,000 clones, more than 85% seen once. Sequencing was performed on PBMCs. Receptor source: a woman under 30 in good health and CMV-seropositive.

The chain employs TRBV5-1 and TRBJ1-1; no reliable D call. Per germline, CDR1 SGHRS and CDR2 YFSETQ. The CDR3 is 13 amino acids. V lost 0 bases to trimming and J lost 7 bases, with 10 bases between them. The CDR3 region is CASSLEATGEAFF. Here the CDR3 DNA reads TGCGCCAGCAGCTTGGAGGCGACGGGTGAAGCTTTCTTT.

This chain uses TRBV6-6 with TRBJ2-3; 11 nucleotides agree with TRBD2. This CDR3 has 14 amino acids. The J segment lost 4 bases and the V segment lost 10 bases, leaving 7 bases of the junction unmatched. The germline V gene has CDR1 MNHNY and CDR2 SVGAGI (reference sequence). The CDR3 loop reads CATELAGVPDTQYF. CDR3 coding DNA: TGTGCCACGGAACTAGCGGGAGTTCCAGATACGCAGTATTTT.

The chain is built from TRBV6-5 and TRBJ2-4; D is undetermined. Looked up from germline, CDR1 is MNHEY and CDR2 is SVGAGI. This CDR3 has 13 amino acids. The V and J ends lost 4 bases and 3 bases respectively, with 7 bases between them. The CDR3 loop reads CASSSSGKNIQYF. In nucleotides, the CDR3 is TGTGCCAGCAGTTCATCGGGCAAAAACATTCAGTACTTC.

CDR3 sequence: CATQGPGNTGELFF. The CDR3 bases are TGTGCCACTCAGGGTCCGGGGAACACCGGGGAGCTGTTTTTT. The gene calls are TRBV9 and TRBJ2-2, with D possibly TRBD1 on 5 matching bases. The ends were cut back, 9 bases at V and 1 base at J, with 13 bases in the middle. This CDR3 is built from 14 residues. In germline, CDR1 is SGDLS, CDR2 YYNGEE.

The CDR3 protein is CASKGWGRGTDTQYF. DNA for the CDR3: TGTGCCAGTAAGGGGTGGGGTAGGGGCACAGATACGCAGTATTTT. The chain recombines TRBV19 with TRBJ2-3, with D tentatively TRBD1 (5 bases). The V end lost 7 bases, the J end lost 1 base, and 15 bases lay between the germline ends. The CDR3 covers 15 residues. Germline V CDR1 and CDR2: LNHDA, SQIVND (reference sequence).

V gene TRBV6-5 combines with J gene TRBJ2-4; D may be TRBD1 (5 bases). The length of the CDR3 is 15 residues. V shed 0 bases and J shed 6 bases, with 12 bases lying between them. Germline loops: CDR1 MNHEY, CDR2 SVGAGI. This CDR3 is CASSYSPGLRNIQYF. In nucleotides, the CDR3 is TGTGCCAGCAGTTACTCGCCAGGGTTAAGAAACATTCAGTACTTC.

The chain carries TRBV5-1 and TRBJ2-1; D may be TRBD2 (5 bases). Germline V gene data show CDR1 as SGHRS and CDR2 as YFSETQ. The CDR3 is made up of 14 amino acids. Trimming removed 2 bases at V and 5 bases at J, with 11 bases between. CDR3 region: CASSFEGTNNEQFF. The CDR3 nucleotides read TGCGCCAGCAGCTTCGAGGGAACGAACAATGAGCAGTTCTTC.

This sequence joins TRBV29-1 and TRBJ1-3; the D is unclear. Looked up from germline, CDR1 is SQVTM and CDR2 is ANQGSEA. With 7 bases removed from V and 7 bases from J, the gap between germline ends came to 14 bases. This CDR3 spans 12 amino acids. The CDR3 DNA reads as TGCAGCGCCTCATCCGAGGGCAACACCATATATTTT. Translation: CSASSEGNTIYF.

In this sample, this clone turned up a few times. The rearrangement uses TRBV6-5 and TRBJ1-2, with 7 bases that match TRBD1. V lost 0 bases and J lost 6; bases outside the gene matches: 7. The CDR3 loop spans 15 amino acids. Germline values: CDR1 MNHEY, CDR2 SVGAGI. In nucleotides, the CDR3 is TGTGCCAGCAGTTACTCGAGCGACAGGGTAAATGGCTACACCTTC. Protein: CASSYSSDRVNGYTF.

By sample share, this clone is medium-sized. V and J are TRBV15 and TRBJ1-2, with D possibly matching TRBD1 (5 bases). V lost 0 bases, J lost 9 bases, and 8 bases lay in between. This CDR3 has 12 amino acids. CDR1 and CDR2 (germline): LNHNV, YYDKDF (reference sequence). Here the CDR3 reads CATSRDGGSYTF. DNA of the CDR3: TGTGCCACCAGCAGAGACGGGGGGAGCTACACCTTC.

This clone was seen just once. CDR3 sequence reads: CASRREYEQYF. In nucleotides, the CDR3 is TGTGCCAGCAGAAGGGAGTACGAGCAGTACTTC. The chain recombines TRBV6-1 with TRBJ2-7; D perhaps matches TRBD2 (5 bases). V was pared by 6 bases and J by 4 bases, with 7 bases between. The CDR3 contains 11 residues. CDR1 MNHNS and CDR2 SASEGT come from the germline V gene.

The chain is built from TRBV10-3 and TRBJ2-2; D gene unclear. V lost 7 bases and J lost 5, with 5 bases in between. The germline CDR1 and CDR2 sequences are ENHRY and SYGVKD. The CDR3 loop spans 11 amino acids. The CDR3 sequence is CAITETGELFF. CDR3 DNA sequence: TGTGCCATCACGGAGACCGGGGAGCTGTTTTTT.

V is TRBV6-6 and J is TRBJ2-7; D ambiguous. This CDR3 region has 14 residues. The germline CDR1 and CDR2 sequences are MNHNY and SVGAGI (reference sequence). V lost 2 bases to trimming and J lost 0 bases, with 8 bases between them. The CDR3 DNA follows: TGTGCCAGCAGTTACCGCCCTAGCTCCTACGAGCAGTACTTC. This codes for CASSYRPSSYEQYF.

This clone was counted only a few times. V usage is TRBV2 and J usage is TRBJ1-2, with TRBD1 identical over 7 bases. Germline V lookup: CDR1 SNHLY, CDR2 FYNNEI. This CDR3 is 15 amino acids long. With 4 bases clipped from V and 0 bases from J, the junction kept 5 bases outside the gene matches. CDR3 amino acids: CASSGGDSSNYGYTF. The CDR3 bases are TGTGCCAGCAGTGGAGGGGACAGTTCTAACTATGGCTACACCTTC.

This clone was counted a few times. This chain joins TRBV28 and TRBJ1-5; possibly TRBD1 for D (5 bases). CDR1 is MDHEN and CDR2 is SYDVKM in the germline V gene. CDR3 size: 15 residues. The V end lost 4 bases, the J end lost 3 bases, and 13 bases lay between the germline ends. CDR3 DNA: TGTGCCAGCAGTTCCCAGGGAAGGTTCAATCAGCCCCAGCATTTT. Translating gives CASSSQGRFNQPQHF.

The CDR3 protein is CSVESGARTDTQYF. In DNA form, the CDR3 reads TGCAGCGTCGAGAGCGGGGCACGGACAGATACGCAGTATTTT. This rearrangement joins TRBV29-1 to TRBJ2-3; the match to TRBD2 covers 7 bases. J lost 3 bases, V lost 6 bases, and 9 bases had no gene match. Per the germline V gene, CDR1 is SQVTM and CDR2 is ANQGSEA. The CDR3 loop spans 14 amino acids.

There are a few counts of this clone. CDR3 coding DNA: TGTGCCACCACAAGTCCCTTGAACACTGAAGCTTTCTTT. It yields the protein CATTSPLNTEAFF. This rearrangement joins TRBV2 to TRBJ1-1; D gene ambiguous. Trimming removed 10 bases from V and 0 bases from J, with 12 bases in between. This CDR3 region has 13 residues. Germline CDR1 SNHLY, CDR2 FYNNEI.

This chain connects TRBV7-2 to TRBJ1-5; D uncertain. V was pared by 4 bases and J by 0 bases, with 10 bases between. The CDR3 totals 15 residues. Germline V gene lookup returns CDR1 SGHTA and CDR2 FQGNSA. This chain's CDR3 is CASSSRRGSNQPQHF. CDR3 DNA sequence: TGTGCCAGCAGCTCCCGACGAGGTAGCAATCAGCCCCAGCATTTT.